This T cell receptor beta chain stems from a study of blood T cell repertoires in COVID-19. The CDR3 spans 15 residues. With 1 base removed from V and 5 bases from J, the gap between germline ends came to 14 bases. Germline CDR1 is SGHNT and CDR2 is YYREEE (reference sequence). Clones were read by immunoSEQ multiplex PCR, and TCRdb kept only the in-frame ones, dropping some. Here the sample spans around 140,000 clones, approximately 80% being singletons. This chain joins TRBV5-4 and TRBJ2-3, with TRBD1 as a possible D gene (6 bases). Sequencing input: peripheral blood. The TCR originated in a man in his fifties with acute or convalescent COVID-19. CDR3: CASSLPRGSGDTQYF. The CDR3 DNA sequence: TGTGCCAGCAGCTTGCCGAGGGGGAGTGGAGATACGCAGTATTTT.